The 20 T cell receptor beta chains below were found in one sample sequenced in a study of blood T cell repertoires in COVID-19. Clones were read by immunoSEQ multiplex PCR, and TCRdb kept only the in-frame ones, dropping some. The table records under 350,000 clones, approximately 86% of them present only once. Sequencing input: peripheral blood. The receptors derive from a man in his 70s with acute or convalescent COVID-19.

The genes are TRBV12-5 and TRBJ2-7; 8 nucleotides agree with TRBD2. In germline, CDR1 is LGHNT, CDR2 FRNRAP. The ends lost 5 bases at V and 3 bases at J; junction bases unmatched: 12. This CDR3 has 16 residues. In DNA, the CDR3 is TGTGCTAGTGGTCCCAGAACTAGCGGAGACGACTACGAGCAGTACTTC. Translated: CASGPRTSGDDYEQYF.

This clone was found once. The CDR3 loop is CASSDRGRATYEQYF. The DNA of the CDR3 is TGTGCCAGCAGTGACAGGGGGCGCGCCACCTACGAGCAGTACTTC. The chain employs TRBV6-1 and TRBJ2-7, with 8 bases identical to TRBD1. The CDR3 is 15 residues long. Germline CDR1 MNHNS, CDR2 SASEGT. V shed 3 bases and J 2 bases; nucleotides not matched to a gene: 6.

This chain links TRBV3-1 (or the pseudogene TRBV3-2) with TRBJ1-2, with D possibly TRBD1 on 5 matching bases. The CDR3 sequence is 14 residues long. The ends were cut back, 4 bases at V and 5 bases at J, with 14 bases in the middle. The V gene's germline CDR1 is LGHDT and CDR2 YNNKEL (reference sequence). The CDR3 here is CASSRAQGGYGYTF. CDR3 bases: TGTGCCAGCAGCCGGGCCCAGGGAGGGTATGGCTACACCTTC.

The V gene is TRBV18, the J gene TRBJ2-2; D might be TRBD1 (7 bases). Between the trimmed V and J ends, which lost 3 bases and 0 bases, there was a span of 11 bases. The CDR3 extends over 16 amino acids. Looked up from germline, CDR1 is KGHSH and CDR2 is LQKENI. The CDR3 nucleotides read TGTGCCAGCTCACCGCAGGGGGGAACGAACACCGGGGAGCTGTTTTTT. It specifies CASSPQGGTNTGELFF.

The V and J genes are TRBV15 and TRBJ2-5, with 7 positions matching TRBD2. Germline assignment: CDR1 LNHNV and CDR2 YYDKDF (reference sequence). The V and J ends lost 2 bases and 5 bases, in that order; junction bases with no gene match: 2. The CDR3 sequence is 13 residues long. CDR3 nucleotides: TGTGCCACCAGCAGATTGGGGGGGGAGACCCAGTACTTC. Translating gives CATSRLGGETQYF. Variable domain in full (rest from reference TRBV15 and TRBJ2-5): DAMVIQNPRYQVTQFGKPVTLSCSQTLNHNVMYWYQQKSSQAPKLLFHYYDKDFNNEADTPDNFQSRRPNTSFCFLDIRSPGLGDTAMYLCATSRLGGETQYFGPGTRLLVL.

The chain couples TRBV5-6 to TRBJ2-5; no firm D call. CDR3 size: 13 residues. CDR1 and CDR2 from the germline V gene are SGHDT and YYEEEE. V lost 0 bases to trimming and J lost 3 bases, with 6 bases between them. Here the CDR3 reads CASSLVGEETQYF. In DNA, the CDR3 is TGTGCCAGCAGCTTGGTAGGAGAAGAGACCCAGTACTTC.

The chain recombines TRBV14 with TRBJ1-6; D perhaps matches TRBD1 (6 bases). The CDR3 is 15 amino acids. The germline gives CDR1 SGHDN, CDR2 FVKESK. V was trimmed by 1 base and J by 9 bases, leaving 13 bases between them. The chain's CDR3 is CASSQASGTTSPLHF. CDR3 in DNA: TGTGCCAGCAGCCAAGCGTCCGGGACAACTTCACCCCTCCACTTT.

J is TRBJ2-7 and V is TRBV6-1; 7 bases line up with TRBD1. Trimming took 2 bases from V and 0 from J; bases not matched to a gene: 4. This CDR3 is 15 amino acids long. The germline gives CDR1 MNHNS, CDR2 SASEGT. As DNA, the CDR3 is TGTGCCAGCAGTGAACAGGGGGTCTACTCCTACGAGCAGTACTTC. Its protein is CASSEQGVYSYEQYF.

The chain uses TRBV5-4 and TRBJ2-1, with 10 bases that match TRBD1. Trimming removed 3 bases from V and 8 bases from J; junction bases left unmatched: 5. This CDR3 comprises 14 residues. Germline V gene sequence: CDR1 SGHNT, CDR2 YYREEE (reference sequence). In nucleotides, the CDR3 is TGTGCCAGCAGCTCGGACAGGGGGTCAGATGAGCAGTTCTTC. Its translation is CASSSDRGSDEQFF.

This clone showed up just once. The gene calls are TRBV10-2 and TRBJ2-7, with 13 bases aligning to TRBD2. The germline V gene encodes CDR1 WSHSY and CDR2 SAAADI. This CDR3 is 17 amino acids long. V lost 4 bases, J lost 2 bases, and 8 bases stayed unmatched. The CDR3 DNA sequence: TGCGCCAGCAGTGTTTTGAGGACTAGCGGGAGCACCTACGAGCAGTACTTC. This codes for CASSVLRTSGSTYEQYF.

J is TRBJ1-3 and V is TRBV27; unclear D gene. Looked up from germline, CDR1 is MNHEY and CDR2 is SMNVEV (reference sequence). The CDR3 contains 15 residues. Trimming took off 8 bases at V and 0 bases at J, with 14 bases between the two ends. The chain's CDR3 is CASRNLGLSGNTIYF. CDR3 nucleotides: TGTGCCAGCCGAAATTTGGGCCTCTCTGGAAACACCATATATTTT.

The chain links TRBV28 to TRBJ2-3; the match to TRBD2 covers 11 bases. The CDR3 is 18 residues long. Germline V gene sequence: CDR1 MDHEN, CDR2 SYDVKM. V shed 4 bases, J shed 2 bases, and the junction held 11 bases outside the gene matches. CDR3 residues: CASSSPSGGRRDTDTQYF. The CDR3 region has the DNA TGTGCCAGCAGTTCCCCTAGCGGGGGGAGGAGGGACACAGATACGCAGTATTTT.

The V and J genes are TRBV6-2 or TRBV6-3 and TRBJ2-2, with a possible D match to TRBD2 (5 bases). The ends were cut back, 2 bases at V and 7 bases at J, with 11 bases in the middle. CDR3 length equals 14 residues. Looked up from germline, CDR1 is MNHEY and CDR2 is SVGEGT. CDR3 in amino acids: CASSYGLAGGELFF. CDR3 in DNA: TGTGCCAGCAGTTACGGGCTGGCGGGCGGGGAGCTGTTTTTT.

The rearrangement joins TRBV9 to TRBJ2-4; TRBD2 might be the D (6 bases). The CDR3 has 15 residues. Per the germline V gene, CDR1 is SGDLS and CDR2 is YYNGEE. V gave up 0 bases and J gave up 9 bases, with 16 bases separating them. The CDR3 coding sequence is TGTGCCAGCAGCGTAGAACATTGGGGGGATAGCATTCAGTACTTC. Translating gives CASSVEHWGDSIQYF.

The gene calls are TRBV6-5 and TRBJ2-7; no definite D call. CDR1 is MNHEY, CDR2 SVGAGI, per germline. The CDR3 totals 12 residues. Trimming took off 8 bases at V and 3 bases at J, with 11 bases between the two ends. The CDR3 sequence is CASRFTDYEQYF. The DNA for the CDR3 is TGTGCCAGCCGGTTTACAGACTACGAGCAGTACTTC.

The chain couples TRBV14 to TRBJ1-6; 7 bases are a match to TRBD1. Germline lookup yields CDR1 SGHDN and CDR2 FVKESK. Germline trimming cut 4 bases from V and 8 bases from J; bases unmatched to any gene: 8. CDR3 length: 15 residues. The DNA of the CDR3 is TGTGCCAGCAGCCGAGGGGGCTGGGGGGATTCACCCCTCCACTTT. Its protein product is CASSRGGWGDSPLHF.

The genes are TRBV7-7 and TRBJ1-4, with D tentatively TRBD1 (5 bases). The CDR3 is made up of 13 amino acids. Trimming removed 5 bases from V and 5 bases from J, with 9 bases in between. Germline V lookup: CDR1 SSHAT, CDR2 FNYEAQ (reference sequence). The CDR3 here is CASSANRNEKLFF. The CDR3 bases are TGTGCCAGCAGCGCCAACAGGAATGAAAAACTGTTTTTT.

As regards this clone: The sample holds other DNA sequences that translate to the same CDR3. This chain joins TRBV6-5 and TRBJ2-7; 7 bases agree with TRBD2. Unmatched junction bases numbered 7, after V lost 6 bases and J lost 2 bases. The CDR3 runs 14 residues. CDR1 MNHEY and CDR2 SVGAGI come from the germline V gene. The CDR3 is CASSSGGPTYEQYF. CDR3 coding DNA: TGTGCCAGCAGCTCGGGAGGTCCGACCTACGAGCAGTACTTC.

This clone was detected only once. V is TRBV5-4 and J is TRBJ2-7; the match to TRBD1 covers 7 bases. CDR3 length: 14 amino acids. V shed 4 bases, J shed 3 bases, and the junction held 7 bases outside the gene matches. From germline, CDR1 is SGHNT and CDR2 YYREEE (reference sequence). The CDR3 region is CASSKEDRDYEQYF. In DNA form, the CDR3 reads TGTGCCAGCAGCAAAGAAGACAGGGACTACGAGCAGTACTTC.

The chain combines TRBV29-1 with TRBJ2-1; 7 bases line up with TRBD1. The CDR3 consists of 15 residues. V shed 4 bases, J shed 0 bases, and the junction held 6 bases outside the gene matches. Germline V gene data show CDR1 as SQVTM and CDR2 as ANQGSEA. Written as DNA, the CDR3 is TGCAGCGTTGTCAGGGGGACAAGCTCCTACAATGAGCAGTTCTTC. Its translation is CSVVRGTSSYNEQFF.